This note documents a single T cell receptor beta chain sequence. Its antigen remains unidentified. Presence of unique molecular identifiers characterized the TCR beta cDNA libraries. MiXCR, applied by TCRdb to the PCR reads, yields one record per CDR3 protein. The table includes 750,000 to 900,000 distinct CDR3 sequences, 46% detected once. The data are from a study of post-analysis software for immune sequencing data. The ends were cut back, 6 bases at V and 6 bases at J, with 8 bases in the middle. The V gene's germline CDR1 is MDHEN and CDR2 SYDVKM. The CDR3 is made up of 11 amino acids. Whole-study findings and limits: TRBV5-6, TRBV5-1 and TRBV20-1 belonged to a set of about 5 TRBV segments that were more frequent in patients than controls.

This TCR was sampled from a girl aged 5-17 years with multiple sclerosis. The chain uses TRBV28 and TRBJ1-2; D is possibly TRBD1 (5 bases). The sequenced sample was blood. The CDR3 sequence: CASSWGHGYTF. The CDR3 bases are TGTGCCAGCAGCTGGGGACATGGCTACACCTTC.